This TCR beta chain was sequenced in a study of cytomegalovirus exposure and HLA in healthy donors. Findings and limits, study-wide: First-cohort TCR clusters were later found to tend to co-occur in the 90 to 150 validation repertoires. A few chains tied to CMV proved CMV antigen-specific in vitro.

Donors were drawn from the 120-subject validation cohort, separate from the roughly 610-subject first cohort. The germline gives CDR1 SGHRS, CDR2 YFSETQ. After removal of 5 bases from V and 0 bases from J, the junction contained 5 bases not matched to a gene. CDR3 length: 15 residues. Comments on this clone: Its antigen is undetermined.

Some clones are missing from TCRdb's copy, which holds only in-frame ones; the method was immunoSEQ multiplex PCR. The sample has 65,000 to 75,000 clones, approximately 92% seen once. The chain employs TRBV5-1 and TRBJ1-1, with 9 bases lining up with TRBD1. The sequencing sample was made of PBMCs. The source is a man aged 18 to 29 in good health and CMV-seropositive. The CDR3 sequence: CASRHGTGMNTEAFF. CDR3 nucleotides: TGCGCCAGCAGGCACGGGACAGGGATGAACACTGAAGCTTTCTTT.